The 9 T cell receptor beta chains reported below all come from one sample, sequenced in a study of T-cell reconstitution after alpha-beta-depleted transplantation in children (TCRdb year 2016). The sample's treatment or condition, from its label and the paper: allogeneic hematopoietic cell transplantation with graft depleted of TCRalphabeta T cells and CD19 B cells. The method was PCR. The instrument was an Illumina HiSeq 2500. Molecular barcoding was employed in the preparation of TCR libraries, with unique molecular identifiers being used to normalize TCRbeta repertoire quantification. The public reads were quality trimmed at Q25 with fastp and then assembled into clones with MiXCR by TCRdb, keeping productive beta chains. Rows with one shared CDR3 protein collapse into an entry with the most common genes and DNA. The sample table lists 250,000 to 300,000 distinct CDR3 sequences, around 10% of them with a count of one. The ten largest clones capture about 8% of the sample.

Specimen: PBMCs, collected before TCRalphabeta/CD19-depleted stem cell transplant. The receptor set was obtained from a boy younger than two with acute myeloid leukemia, due to receive a stem cell transplant.

This clonotype was seen repeatedly, ten times or more. The chain carries TRBV12-3 or TRBV12-4 and TRBJ2-3; D unclear. Trimming stripped 2 bases from V and 0 bases from J, with 15 bases between. This CDR3 comprises 17 residues. This CDR3 is CASSLPLSESSTDTQYF. CDR3 in DNA: TGTGCCAGCAGTTTACCCCTCAGCGAATCGAGCACAGATACGCAGTATTTT.

The chain combines TRBV29-1 with TRBJ1-2, with TRBD1 matching over 8 bases. Germline CDR1 is SQVTM and CDR2 is ANQGSEA. Trimming cost V 4 bases and J 4 bases; bases outside gene matches: 11. This CDR3 contains 15 residues. In nucleotides, the CDR3 is TGCAGCGTTGGACGGGTCCAGGGGGCTTCCTATGGCTACACCTTC. Residues: CSVGRVQGASYGYTF.

This clonotype was counted many times. The rearrangement uses TRBV20-1 and TRBJ2-1, with 10 bases matching TRBD1. The CDR3 extends over 19 amino acids. Germline V gene lookup returns CDR1 DFQATT and CDR2 SNEGSKA (reference sequence). The V and J ends lost 6 bases and 4 bases, in that order; junction bases with no gene match: 21. The CDR3 DNA is TGCAGTGCCTATGGTTACCGGGACAGGGGCTCTTTTCTTTACAATGAGCAGTTCTTC. It translates to CSAYGYRDRGSFLYNEQFF.

Many counts were recorded for this clonotype. V usage is TRBV29-1 and J usage is TRBJ2-7, with 10 bases fitting TRBD1. Trimming took 1 base from V and 3 from J; bases not matched to a gene: 6. CDR1 and CDR2 from the germline V gene are SQVTM and ANQGSEA. There are 15 residues in the CDR3. Written as DNA, the CDR3 is TGCAGCGTTGAAGGTCAGGGACAGGGGCTCTACGAGCAGTACTTC. Protein sequence: CSVEGQGQGLYEQYF.

Ten or more counts support this clonotype. The V call is TRBV5-1, the J call TRBJ2-4; TRBD1 matches 9 bases. Per the germline V gene, CDR1 is SGHRS and CDR2 is YFSETQ. The CDR3 is 16 amino acids. V gave up 4 bases and J gave up 1 base; unmatched junction bases: 6. The CDR3 region has the DNA TGCGCCAGCAGCCCCGGGGACAGGGAGGCCAAAAACATTCAGTACTTC. The encoded protein is CASSPGDREAKNIQYF.

This clonotype was seen ten or more times. The chain recombines TRBV11-2 with TRBJ2-5; 7 bases are a match to TRBD2. Trimming removed 1 base from V and 4 bases from J; junction bases left unmatched: 6. Germline loops: CDR1 SGHAT, CDR2 FQNNGV. The CDR3 length is 15 residues. CDR3 nucleotides: TGTGCCAGCAGCTTAGGACACATAGCGGGAGAGACCCAGTACTTC. Translation: CASSLGHIAGETQYF.

This clonotype was observed many times. V gene TRBV11-2 combines with J gene TRBJ1-1; 7 bases are a match to TRBD1. Germline CDR1 and CDR2: SGHAT and FQNNGV. The length of the CDR3 is 16 residues. Unmatched junction bases numbered 8, after V lost 3 bases and J lost 1 base. The CDR3 coding sequence is TGTGCCAGCAGCTTTTCCACAGGGGTGGCGAACACTGAAGCTTTCTTT. It codes for CASSFSTGVANTEAFF. The whole variable domain, remainder taken from reference TRBV11-2 and TRBJ1-1, is EAGVAQSPRYKIIEKRQSVAFWCNPISGHATLYWYQQILGQGPKLLIQFQNNGVVDDSQLPKDRFSAERLKGVDSTLKIQPAKLEDSAVYLCASSFSTGVANTEAFFGQGTRLTVV.

This clonotype was counted ten times or more. The chain uses TRBV20-1 and TRBJ2-7; D uncertain. This CDR3 spans 14 amino acids. The V and J ends lost 3 bases and 4 bases respectively, with 16 bases between them. The germline V gene encodes CDR1 DFQATT and CDR2 SNEGSKA (reference sequence). Here the CDR3 reads CSASAWIGLYEQYF. CDR3 nucleotides: TGCAGTGCTAGTGCGTGGATTGGGCTGTACGAGCAGTACTTC.

This rearrangement joins TRBV20-1 to TRBJ2-1; perhaps D is TRBD1 or TRBD2 (6 bases each). Looked up from germline, CDR1 is DFQATT and CDR2 is SNEGSKA (reference sequence). V shed 6 bases and J shed 9 bases, with 21 bases lying between them. The CDR3 is made up of 14 amino acids. The CDR3 is CSAGGVPEGGEQFF. The CDR3 coding sequence is TGCAGTGCCGGAGGGGTTCCAGAAGGGGGTGAGCAGTTCTTC.